These 18 T cell receptor beta chains came from one sample sequenced in a study of T cell repertoires in cytomegalovirus infection. TCRdb independently ran MiXCR on the reads; one entry per CDR3 protein. The table includes almost 90,000 distinct CDR3 sequences, about 29% detected once. No antigen is known for these receptors. The sequences come from CD8+ T cells from cultured PBMCs, collected from culture after CMV antigen stimulation. Source of these receptors: a human donor in good health (CMV status not recorded). Some clones in this sample may be carry-over from other donors' samples.

The V gene is TRBV6-5, the J gene TRBJ1-2, with D hard to call. Germline CDR1 is MNHEY and CDR2 is SVGAGI. The CDR3 spans 13 residues. V lost 3 bases and J lost 0, with 5 bases in between. The CDR3 protein is CASSYGANYGYTF. The CDR3 DNA sequence: TGTGCCAGCAGTTATGGTGCTAACTATGGCTACACCTTC.

Comments on this clonotype: A much larger clone lies a single base off, so this may be a read error. V gene TRBV7-3 combines with J gene TRBJ1-1, with D maybe TRBD1 (6 bases). This CDR3 spans 16 amino acids. Germline V gene data show CDR1 as SGHTA and CDR2 as FQGTGA. This CDR3 reads CVSSQQDSTGSLEAFF. Here the CDR3 DNA reads TGTGTCAGCAGCCAACAGGATTCCACAGGGTCACTCGAAGCTTTCTTT.

This sequence joins TRBV11-3 and TRBJ2-1; D is perhaps TRBD1 (6 bases). The CDR3 runs 15 residues. The ends were cut back, 5 bases at V and 4 bases at J, with 15 bases in the middle. Looked up from germline, CDR1 is SGHNT and CDR2 is YENEEA. In nucleotides, the CDR3 is TGTGCCAGCAGCCGACGGACAGACGGATACAATGAGCAGTTCTTC. The encoded protein is CASSRRTDGYNEQFF.

This chain links TRBV9 with TRBJ2-3; D uncertain. The ends were cut back, 4 bases at V and 1 base at J, with 13 bases in the middle. There are 15 residues in the CDR3. The germline V gene has CDR1 SGDLS and CDR2 YYNGEE. The CDR3 loop is CASSLEIGRTDTQYF. CDR3 nucleotides: TGTGCCAGCAGCCTGGAAATAGGTCGCACAGATACGCAGTATTTT.

The chain carries TRBV29-1 and TRBJ2-3; 11 nucleotides line up with TRBD2. Unmatched junction bases numbered 1, after V lost 3 bases and J lost 2 bases. Germline CDR1 SQVTM, CDR2 ANQGSEA. The CDR3 sequence is 14 residues long. The CDR3: CSVETSGTTDTQYF. In DNA form, the CDR3 reads TGCAGCGTTGAGACTAGCGGGACCACAGATACGCAGTATTTT.

This clonotype was recorded a few times. V is TRBV19 and J is TRBJ1-1; no firm D call. The CDR3 is made up of 13 amino acids. Trimming removed 5 bases at V and 6 bases at J, with 13 bases between. Germline-derived CDR1 and CDR2 are LNHDA and SQIVND (reference sequence). CDR3 DNA: TGTGCCAGTAGTGCCGATAGGGCTGCTGAAGCTTTCTTT. Amino acid sequence: CASSADRAAEAFF.

The chain is built from TRBV3-1 and TRBJ1-2; unclear D gene. This CDR3 region has 14 residues. The germline V and J ends were trimmed by 1 base and 4 bases, with 10 bases remaining between them. The germline gives CDR1 LGHDT, CDR2 YNNKEL (reference sequence). The chain's CDR3 is CASSQGIGSYGYTF. DNA of the CDR3: TGTGCCAGCAGCCAAGGGATAGGGTCCTATGGCTACACCTTC.

This clonotype came up a few times. The chain recombines TRBV27 with TRBJ1-1; tentatively, D is TRBD1 (5 bases). The ends were cut back, 3 bases at V and 3 bases at J, with 8 bases in the middle. The CDR3 sequence is 13 residues long. Germline V lookup: CDR1 MNHEY, CDR2 SMNVEV (reference sequence). The CDR3 nucleotides are TGTGCCAGCAGTTTTCTAGGGGACACTGAAGCTTTCTTT. It encodes CASSFLGDTEAFF.

This clonotype was observed a handful of times. The gene calls are TRBV12-5 and TRBJ2-7; D unresolved. Trimming shortened V by 6 bases and J by 4 bases, and 10 bases separated the two germline ends. The CDR3 spans 12 residues. The germline gives CDR1 LGHNT, CDR2 FRNRAP. Written as DNA, the CDR3 is TGTGCTAGTGGCCTGCGCGAGTACGAGCAGTACTTC. As protein: CASGLREYEQYF.

The chain has TRBV2 and TRBJ2-7; 13 nucleotides align to TRBD2. The CDR3 has 15 amino acids. Germline loops: CDR1 SNHLY, CDR2 FYNNEI. V lost 6 bases and J lost 2; bases outside the gene matches: 4. CDR3 coding DNA: TGTGCCAGCAGGGTAACTAGCGGGGGGGCCTACGAGCAGTACTTC. It codes for CASRVTSGGAYEQYF.

The chain links TRBV28 to TRBJ2-5, with 7 bases lining up with TRBD2. From germline, CDR1 is MDHEN and CDR2 SYDVKM. The CDR3 runs 17 residues. V shed 3 bases and J 2 bases; nucleotides not matched to a gene: 12. For the CDR3, the DNA is TGTGCCAGCAGTTTTGGAGCTAGGTCTAGCGGTCAAGAGACCCAGTACTTC. It is translated as CASSFGARSSGQETQYF.

This rearrangement joins TRBV7-8 to TRBJ1-5, with TRBD1 matching over 8 bases. V shed 5 bases, J shed 6 bases, and the junction held 12 bases outside the gene matches. Germline V gene data show CDR1 as SGHVS and CDR2 as FQNEAQ. This CDR3 is 16 amino acids long. CDR3 region: CASSLGQGAIGQPQHF. CDR3 DNA: TGTGCCAGCAGCCTCGGGCAGGGGGCAATAGGTCAGCCCCAGCATTTT.

The V and J genes are TRBV7-6 and TRBJ1-1, with a weak D call TRBD1 (6 bases). Germline CDR1 SGHVS, CDR2 FNYEAQ. Trimming cost V 1 base and J 8 bases, with 8 bases left between them. This CDR3 comprises 12 residues. CDR3 region: CASSLVGGEAFF. CDR3 DNA: TGTGCCAGCAGCTTAGTGGGGGGCGAAGCTTTCTTT.

The chain employs TRBV12-3 or TRBV12-4 and TRBJ1-2; TRBD1 matches 12 bases. The CDR3 length is 14 residues. J was trimmed by 7 bases and V by 6 bases; bases with no gene match: 6. CDR3: CASRAGTGGGGYTF. The CDR3 nucleotides are TGTGCCAGCAGGGCCGGGACAGGGGGCGGTGGCTACACCTTC.

This clonotype was detected a few times. The V gene is TRBV6-5, the J gene TRBJ1-1, with D unresolved. Between the trimmed V and J ends, which lost 5 bases and 5 bases, there was a span of 15 bases. Germline V gene lookup returns CDR1 MNHEY and CDR2 SVGAGI. The CDR3 sequence is 14 residues long. The CDR3 DNA follows: TGTGCCAGCAGTATAAGCGTGGTACTGACTGAAGCTTTCTTT. Translation gives CASSISVVLTEAFF.

The chain couples TRBV20-1 to TRBJ1-1; TRBD1 matches 7 bases. Germline V CDR1 and CDR2: DFQATT, SNEGSKA (reference sequence). The V and J ends lost 3 bases and 4 bases, in that order; junction bases with no gene match: 11. CDR3 length: 15 residues. The CDR3 sequence: CSARSQGVRGTEAFF. The CDR3, as DNA: TGCAGTGCTAGGAGTCAGGGGGTACGGGGCACTGAAGCTTTCTTT.

The rearrangement uses TRBV20-1 and TRBJ2-5, with 10 nucleotides matching TRBD2. J was trimmed by 4 bases and V by 4 bases; bases with no gene match: 6. Looked up from germline, CDR1 is DFQATT and CDR2 is SNEGSKA (reference sequence). This CDR3 contains 14 residues. CDR3 DNA sequence: TGCAGTGCTAACCTACTAGCGGGGTCAGAGACCCAGTACTTC. As protein: CSANLLAGSETQYF.

The chain combines TRBV28 with TRBJ2-1; unclear D gene. This CDR3 comprises 14 residues. V was trimmed by 5 bases and J by 0 bases, leaving 8 bases between them. Per the germline V gene, CDR1 is MDHEN and CDR2 is SYDVKM. CDR3 nucleotides: TGTGCCAGCAGTCCCTTTAGCTCCTACAATGAGCAGTTCTTC. Its protein product is CASSPFSSYNEQFF.